One sample yielded the 21 T cell receptor beta chains listed below, sequenced in a study of T cell responses to AZD1222 COVID-19 vaccine. Sequenced by immunoSEQ multiplex PCR; TCRdb stores in-frame clones only, minus some. The repertoire has 45,000 to 60,000 clones, roughly nine tenths of them found once; the top ten carry about 2%. The sample in question was peripheral blood, obtained on day 0 of AZD1222 vaccination. The receptors originated from an adult in good health.

About this clone itself: Relative to the germline gene, one junction end is altered; a read error may explain this. The V and J genes are TRBV7-7 and TRBJ1-5, with D possibly TRBD1 on 5 matching bases. The length of the CDR3 is 15 residues. Germline V CDR1 and CDR2: SSHAT, FNYEAQ (reference sequence). The CDR3 is CASSLGGSFTQPQHF. The CDR3, as DNA: TGTGCTAGCAGCTTGGGGGGTTCTTTCACTCAGCCCCAGCATTTT. Variable domain in full (rest from reference TRBV7-7 and TRBJ1-5): GAGVSQSPRYKVTKRGQDVTLRCDPISSHATLYWYQQALGQGPEFLTYFNYEAQPDKSGLPSDRFSAERPEGSISTLTIQRTEQRDSAMYRCASSLGGSFTQPQHFGDGTRLSIL.

The chain combines TRBV7-8 with TRBJ2-1; TRBD2 matches 15 bases. This CDR3 spans 17 amino acids. V trimming: 5 bases; J trimming: 7 bases; junction bases outside the gene matches: 9. In germline, CDR1 is SGHVS, CDR2 FQNEAQ. CDR3: CASSRGLAGGAPNEQFF. DNA of the CDR3: TGTGCCAGCAGCCGAGGACTAGCGGGAGGGGCCCCTAATGAGCAGTTCTTC.

This clone came up a few times. In DNA, the CDR3 is TGTGCCAGCAGTCAGACAGGGAAACCCTACGAGCAGTACTTC. This codes for CASSQTGKPYEQYF. This sequence joins TRBV6-6 and TRBJ2-7; 7 bases match TRBD1. The germline CDR1 and CDR2 sequences are MNHNY and SVGAGI (reference sequence). This CDR3 is 14 amino acids long. J was trimmed by 2 bases and V by 5 bases; bases with no gene match: 6.

The genes are TRBV28 and TRBJ1-4, with 7 nucleotides matching TRBD1. V gave up 4 bases and J gave up 0 bases; unmatched junction bases: 11. The CDR3 contains 18 residues. Germline CDR1 is MDHEN and CDR2 is SYDVKM. The CDR3 protein is CASSSPRRGLATNEKLFF. The CDR3 DNA reads as TGTGCCAGCAGTTCCCCCCGGAGGGGGCTAGCAACTAATGAAAAACTGTTTTTT. Together with reference TRBV28 and TRBJ1-4, the CDR3 gives the full variable domain: DVKVTQSSRYLVKRTGEKVFLECVQDMDHENMFWYRQDPGLGLRLIYFSYDVKMKEKGDIPEGYSVSREKKERFSLILESASTNQTSMYLCASSSPRRGLATNEKLFFGSGTQLSVL.

The rearrangement links TRBV7-3 to TRBJ1-6, with 7 bases lining up with TRBD1. CDR1 is SGHTA, CDR2 FQGTGA, per germline. The CDR3 extends over 14 amino acids. V shed 5 bases, J shed 7 bases, and the junction held 5 bases outside the gene matches. This CDR3 reads CASSETGPNSPLHF. In nucleotides, the CDR3 is TGTGCCAGCAGCGAGACAGGGCCCAATTCACCCCTCCACTTT.

V gene TRBV7-9 combines with J gene TRBJ2-2; D unclear. The germline V gene has CDR1 SEHNR and CDR2 FQNEAQ (reference sequence). CDR3 size: 13 residues. V gave up 3 bases and J gave up 2 bases, with 4 bases separating them. In DNA, the CDR3 is TGTGCCAGCAGCTTTAAAAACACCGGGGAGCTGTTTTTT. Its translation is CASSFKNTGELFF.

The rearrangement links TRBV9 to TRBJ2-1; possible D gene TRBD1, 6 bases. The CDR3 runs to 15 residues. V lost 4 bases and J 4 bases, leaving 15 bases between the germline ends. Per the germline V gene, CDR1 is SGDLS and CDR2 is YYNGEE. The chain's CDR3 is CASSSGTTAYNEQFF. DNA for the CDR3: TGTGCCAGCAGCTCGGGGACAACGGCTTACAATGAGCAGTTCTTC.

The chain carries TRBV3-1 (or the pseudogene TRBV3-2) and TRBJ2-4, with 10 bases lining up with TRBD2. This CDR3 has 14 amino acids. J gave up 10 bases and V 2 bases, and 5 bases lay outside the gene matches. Germline V gene data show CDR1 as LGHDT and CDR2 as YNNKEL (reference sequence). The CDR3 reads CASSQWTSGGIQYF. The CDR3 DNA is TGTGCCAGCAGCCAATGGACTAGCGGCGGAATTCAGTACTTC.

V usage is TRBV1 and J usage is TRBJ2-1. TRBV1 is a documented pseudogene. The CDR3 contains 14 residues. The CDR3 bases are TGCACCAGCGCAGGGAGTTTAGGGTACAATGAGCAGTTCTTC. The encoded protein is CTSAGSLGYNEQFF.

This sequence joins TRBV5-4 and TRBJ2-1; 8 bases agree with TRBD2. Germline V gene data show CDR1 as SGHNT and CDR2 as YYREEE (reference sequence). V dropped 3 bases and J dropped 3; count of bases not matched to a gene: 5. This CDR3 is built from 15 residues. The CDR3 nucleotides read TGTGCCAGCAGCTCAGGGACTAGAGGCTACAATGAGCAGTTCTTC. It codes for CASSSGTRGYNEQFF.

The V call is TRBV7-8, the J call TRBJ1-2; D ambiguous. V was shortened by 1 base and J by 7 bases, with 16 bases between the two germline ends. Germline assignment: CDR1 SGHVS and CDR2 FQNEAQ. The CDR3 length is 15 residues. CDR3 sequence reads: CASSLELRTYSGYTF. As DNA, the CDR3 is TGTGCCAGCAGCTTAGAGCTGAGGACCTACTCTGGCTACACCTTC.

This chain connects TRBV6-1 to TRBJ1-2; a weak D match, TRBD1 (5 bases). Trimming cost V 2 bases and J 0 bases, with 13 bases left between them. The germline gives CDR1 MNHNS, CDR2 SASEGT. CDR3 size: 16 residues. In DNA, the CDR3 is TGTGCCAGCAGTGAAAATGGGGACGCTTCTAACTATGGCTACACCTTC. Residues: CASSENGDASNYGYTF.

This chain joins TRBV6-5 and TRBJ1-1; the D is unclear. Trimming shortened V by 2 bases and J by 1 base, and 8 bases separated the two germline ends. CDR3 length equals 14 residues. The germline V gene has CDR1 MNHEY and CDR2 SVGAGI. The CDR3 region has the DNA TGTGCCAGCAGTTACGGGCAGGAGAACACTGAAGCTTTCTTT. Translation: CASSYGQENTEAFF.

This chain joins TRBV5-1 and TRBJ1-4; D gene ambiguous. This CDR3 has 14 residues. CDR1 is SGHRS, CDR2 YFSETQ, per germline. Trimming removed 5 bases at V and 5 bases at J, with 13 bases between. CDR3 protein: CASSTGRTNEKLFF. In DNA form, the CDR3 reads TGCGCCAGCAGTACCGGCAGGACGAATGAAAAACTGTTTTTT.

This rearrangement joins TRBV27 to TRBJ2-7, with 7 bases lining up with TRBD1. The CDR3 consists of 15 residues. The germline V gene encodes CDR1 MNHEY and CDR2 SMNVEV (reference sequence). V shed 6 bases and J 0 bases; nucleotides not matched to a gene: 8. CDR3 nucleotides: TGTGCCAGCAGCTTACAGGGGACGAGCTCCTACGAGCAGTACTTC. Encoded protein: CASSLQGTSSYEQYF.

This chain uses TRBV6-1 with TRBJ1-1; D may be TRBD1 (6 bases). V lost 1 base and J lost 1, with 7 bases in between. The V gene's germline CDR1 is MNHNS and CDR2 SASEGT. The CDR3 is 14 amino acids. CDR3 nucleotide sequence: TGTGCCAGCAGTGAAGGGACAGCGAACACTGAAGCTTTCTTT. Encoded protein: CASSEGTANTEAFF.

This sequence joins TRBV23-1 and TRBJ1-5; tentatively, D is TRBD1 (6 bases). TRBV23-1 is flagged as an ORF with uncertain function. The CDR3 is 17 residues long. Trimming cost V 4 bases and J 0 bases, with 16 bases left between them. The CDR3 spells CASSPVQGQYSNQPQHF. CDR3 nucleotide sequence: TGCGCCAGCAGTCCTGTCCAGGGGCAATATAGCAATCAGCCCCAGCATTTT.

This clone was observed a few times. The rearrangement links TRBV28 to TRBJ2-1; 7 bases are shared with TRBD1. V lost 6 bases to trimming and J lost 4 bases; unmatched junction nucleotides: 0. Germline assignment: CDR1 MDHEN and CDR2 SYDVKM. This CDR3 has 12 residues. In DNA, the CDR3 is TGTGCCAGCAGGGACAGGTACAATGAGCAGTTCTTC. Amino acids: CASRDRYNEQFF.

The chain links TRBV9 to TRBJ2-2; D uncertain. CDR3 length equals 15 residues. Trimming stripped 0 bases from V and 0 bases from J, with 6 bases between. Germline V gene lookup returns CDR1 SGDLS and CDR2 YYNGEE. The chain's CDR3 is CASSVGGANTGELFF. In DNA form, the CDR3 reads TGTGCCAGCAGCGTAGGAGGAGCGAACACCGGGGAGCTGTTTTTT.

The chain carries TRBV10-3 and TRBJ2-6, with D unclear. Germline loops: CDR1 ENHRY, CDR2 SYGVKD. The CDR3 has 17 amino acids. V was pared by 10 bases and J by 0 bases, with 19 bases between. This CDR3 is CATSPYSLSSGANVLTF. The DNA for the CDR3 is TGTGCCACATCACCCTATTCCCTTAGCTCTGGGGCCAACGTCCTGACTTTC.

The chain is built from TRBV6-5 and TRBJ1-1, with a weak D call TRBD1 (6 bases). The CDR3 length is 12 residues. Trimming cost V 6 bases and J 7 bases, with 12 bases left between them. Germline-derived CDR1 and CDR2 are MNHEY and SVGAGI. CDR3 DNA sequence: TGTGCCAGCAGACACGGACAGCTTGAAGCTTTCTTT. This codes for CASRHGQLEAFF.